Listed below are T cell receptor beta chains from one sample, sequenced in a study of blood T cell repertoires in COVID-19. Sequenced by immunoSEQ multiplex PCR; TCRdb stores in-frame clones only, minus some. The sample has under 450,000 clones; roughly 80% are singletons. Sequenced sample: peripheral blood. Receptors were obtained from a human donor with acute or convalescent COVID-19. The donor label of this sample is uncertain. The CDR3 runs from the conserved cysteine through the conserved F or W.

j_call v_call cdr3_aa
TRBJ1-1 TRBV29-1 CSCWANTEAFF
TRBJ1-2 TRBV13 CASSLGQGVFGYTF
TRBJ2-1 TRBV11-2 CASSFRGQGAYNEQFF
TRBJ2-3 TRBV28 CASSSPADWSTDTQYF
TRBJ1-5 TRBV6-6 CASRQDRGRPQHF
TRBJ2-7 TRBV11-2 CASSLGAGFWEQYF
TRBJ1-1 TRBV10-3 CAISDPPGTGLNTEAFF
TRBJ1-1 TRBV11-2 CASSRGPGTDTEAFF
TRBJ1-2 TRBV19 CASSISRQGGYTF
TRBJ2-1 TRBV25-1 CASSPWTSVDNEQFF
TRBJ2-3 TRBV19 CASSISGGRRGASTDTQYF